The subject of this entry is one T cell receptor beta chain. Other DNA sequences in the sample encode the same CDR3. In the original analysis: Nucleated cell counts were estimated from reference gene primer amplification. TCRdb's table, derived via immunoSEQ multiplex PCR, lists solely in-frame clones and lacks some. That table supplies the V and J calls and clone size; D and trimming were determined from the DNA. Of some 350,000 clones listed, around 90% are singletons. The entry originates in a study of blood T cell repertoires in COVID-19. Study at large: Italy, Spain and the United States were the sources of the convalescent and acute COVID-19 samples. In each case, the material was cDNA or gDNA derived from T cells, B-cell-depleted T cells, or PBMCs.

Germline-derived CDR1 and CDR2 are SGDLS and YYNGEE. This CDR3 is 15 amino acids long. The V gene lost 0 bases and the J gene lost 0 bases, with 7 bases spanning the gap. Sequenced sample: peripheral blood. This sequence originates from a man between 18 and 29 years old with active or convalescent COVID-19. This chain connects TRBV9 to TRBJ1-5, with D unclear. The DNA for the CDR3 is TGTGCCAGCAGCGTAGGCGGTAATAGCAATCAGCCCCAGCATTTT. This encodes CASSVGGNSNQPQHF.